One and the same sample provided the 2 T cell receptor beta chains below, sequenced in a study of cytomegalovirus exposure and HLA in healthy donors. The PCR had 60 Vbeta and 13 Jbeta primers. Some clones are missing from TCRdb's copy, which holds only in-frame ones; the method was immunoSEQ multiplex PCR. The table includes about 70,000 clones, approximately 67% detected once. The sequenced sample was PBMCs. Every receptor here comes from a man aged 25 to 45 in good health and CMV-seronegative.

This clone was seen only once. This chain uses TRBV25-1 with TRBJ2-7; D is possibly TRBD1 (6 bases). Per the germline V gene, CDR1 is MGHDK and CDR2 is SYGVNS. The CDR3 runs 13 residues. Trimming left V 3 bases short and J 2 bases short, with 8 bases between. This chain's CDR3 is CASSDPGAYEQYF. The CDR3 coding sequence is TGTGCCAGCAGTGATCCAGGGGCCTACGAGCAGTACTTC.

J is TRBJ1-2 and V is TRBV20-1, with D maybe TRBD1 (5 bases). This CDR3 has 11 residues. Trimming took off 0 bases at V and 14 bases at J, with 13 bases between the two ends. Germline V CDR1 and CDR2: DFQATT, SNEGSKA (reference sequence). CDR3 in amino acids: CSAREAAGMTF. CDR3 DNA sequence: TGCAGTGCTAGAGAGGCAGCAGGGATGACCTTC.